This record concerns one T cell receptor beta chain sequence. The sample belongs to a study of blood T cell repertoires in COVID-19. The wider study: Whether acute or convalescent, the COVID-19 samples came from the United States, Italy and Spain. From T cells, B-cell-depleted T cells, or PBMCs came the material, which was cDNA or gDNA.

The germline gives CDR1 GTSNPN, CDR2 SVGIG (reference sequence). The CDR3 runs 12 residues. Deletions cut 3 bases from V and 3 bases from J, with 9 bases between. Clones were sequenced by immunoSEQ multiplex PCR, and TCRdb holds only the in-frame ones, with some missing. The sample yields 70,000 or so clones, over 85% seen once. Sequenced input: peripheral blood. The chain recombines TRBV30 with TRBJ2-7, with D maybe TRBD2 (6 bases). This TCR was recovered from a man aged 45-60 years with acute or convalescent COVID-19. CDR3: CAWSPGLYEQYF. The DNA of the CDR3 is TGTGCCTGGAGCCCGGGACTCTACGAGCAGTACTTC.